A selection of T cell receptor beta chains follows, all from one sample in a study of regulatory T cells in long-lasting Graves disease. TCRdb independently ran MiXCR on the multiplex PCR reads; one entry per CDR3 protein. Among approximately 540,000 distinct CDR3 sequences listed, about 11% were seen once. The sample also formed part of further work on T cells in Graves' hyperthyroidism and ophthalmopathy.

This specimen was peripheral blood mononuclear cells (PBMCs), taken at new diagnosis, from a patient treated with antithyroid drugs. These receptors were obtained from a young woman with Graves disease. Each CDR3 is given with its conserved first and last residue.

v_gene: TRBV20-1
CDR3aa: CSARVSGDEQYF

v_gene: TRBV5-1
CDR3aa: CASNEQRKPVEEQYF

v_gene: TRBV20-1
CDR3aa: CSARDGSGLSSYNEQFF

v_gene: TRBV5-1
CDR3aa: CASSPPDLYELNEQFF

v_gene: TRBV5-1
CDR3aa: CASSLLQGVGGTQYF

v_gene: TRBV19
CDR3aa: CASSIHRENYGYTF

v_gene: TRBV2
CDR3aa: CASSTPNTNTEAFF

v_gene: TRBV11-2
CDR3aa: CASSADRGFNQPQHF

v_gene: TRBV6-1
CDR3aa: CASSNHRENTEAFF

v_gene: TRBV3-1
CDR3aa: CASSQDLPLGLAAYNEQFF

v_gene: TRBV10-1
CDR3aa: CASSESRAGVWNTGELFF

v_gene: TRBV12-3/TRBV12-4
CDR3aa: CASSWGLAGVEEQFF

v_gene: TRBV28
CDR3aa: CASSSVNRGFSYGYTF

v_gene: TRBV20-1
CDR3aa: CSATWEQGGPDTQYF

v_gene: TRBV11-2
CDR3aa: CASSGDPTDTQYF

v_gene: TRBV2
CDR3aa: CASSASGVYEQYF

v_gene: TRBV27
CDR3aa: CASSLIGTSGRNEQFF

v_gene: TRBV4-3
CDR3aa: CASSQDEAAGGSYNEQFF

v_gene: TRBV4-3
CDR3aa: CASSQDLGTEAFF

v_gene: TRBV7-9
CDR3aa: CASSFTDFPGTQYF

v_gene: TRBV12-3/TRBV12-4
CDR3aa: CASSLDSLDIQYF

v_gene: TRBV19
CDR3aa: CASSIGAHRALNYGYTF

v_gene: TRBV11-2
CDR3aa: CASSPLVSVGEQFF

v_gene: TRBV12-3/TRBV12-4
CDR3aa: CASSLAANTEAFF

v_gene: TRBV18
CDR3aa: CASSPLGDRGGPQHF

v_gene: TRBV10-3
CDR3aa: CAINGDRETEAFF

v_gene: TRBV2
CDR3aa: CANGQEETQYF

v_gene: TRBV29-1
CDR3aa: CSVVVQSNQPQHF

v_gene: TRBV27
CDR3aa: CASSLTPRTSTDTQYF

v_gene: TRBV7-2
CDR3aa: CASSLADPSGQFF

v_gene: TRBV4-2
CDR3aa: CASRQLAGIKNIQYF

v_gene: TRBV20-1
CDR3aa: CSVQRQMNTGELFF

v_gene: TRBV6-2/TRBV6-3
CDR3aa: CASSELGRGLEAYNEQFF

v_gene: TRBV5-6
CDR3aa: CASSLALTLAGEGDTQYF

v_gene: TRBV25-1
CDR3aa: CASSEYQTDYGYTF

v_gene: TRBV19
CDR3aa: CASSIREEYNSPLHF

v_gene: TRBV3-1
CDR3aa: CASSHFPSGRFTGELFF

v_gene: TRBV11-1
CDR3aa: CASSFTGPSGETQYF